This entry lists 18 T cell receptor beta chains sequenced from one sample in a study of OX40 agonist ivuxolimab in advanced cancers. Receptors were amplified or captured by the immunoSEQ multiplex PCR assay. In its TCRdb copy, this immuneACCESS table keeps in-frame sequences only and misses some clones. Where compared with another copy, unresolved V genes explain less than half of these, and the others have no known cause. This sample comprises 65,000 to 70,000 clones, about 81% of them detected only once. Jointly, the top ten make up about 0.42% of the sample. The sequences come from CD4+ or CD8+ T cells sorted from blood, collected in a trial of the OX40 agonist ivuxolimab. The receptors were sampled from an adult with an advanced solid tumor such as melanoma, head and neck, liver or kidney cancer.

The V and J genes are TRBV29-1 and TRBJ1-2; 8 bases are shared with TRBD1. V lost 4 bases, J lost 7 bases, and 14 bases stayed unmatched. This CDR3 contains 15 residues. Germline CDR1 SQVTM, CDR2 ANQGSEA. Here the CDR3 DNA reads TGCAGCGTTGTCGCGACAGGGGCTCGGATGGGTGGCTACACCTTC. It yields the protein CSVVATGARMGGYTF.

The chain carries TRBV19 and TRBJ2-5; a possible D gene is TRBD2 (6 bases). CDR3 length equals 15 residues. CDR1 is LNHDA and CDR2 is SQIVND in the germline V gene (reference sequence). Between the trimmed V and J ends, which lost 0 bases and 3 bases, there was a span of 11 bases. CDR3 sequence: CASSIDRGTKETQYF. The CDR3 region has the DNA TGTGCCAGTAGTATAGATCGGGGGACCAAAGAGACCCAGTACTTC.

The V and J genes are TRBV6-5 and TRBJ2-7; D is ambiguous. The V and J ends lost 4 bases and 0 bases respectively, with 7 bases between them. Germline values: CDR1 MNHEY, CDR2 SVGAGI. The CDR3 consists of 13 residues. This CDR3 is CASSSPSSYEQYF. For the CDR3, the DNA is TGTGCCAGCAGTTCCCCAAGCTCCTACGAGCAGTACTTC.

The chain uses TRBV11-3 and TRBJ2-1; the D gene is possibly TRBD2 (7 bases). The CDR3 contains 12 residues. Germline V gene sequence: CDR1 SGHNT, CDR2 YENEEA. Trimming removed 4 bases at V and 8 bases at J, with 9 bases between. CDR3 in DNA: TGTGCCAGCAGCTGGGGGGGCTATGAGCAGTTCTTC. It yields the protein CASSWGGYEQFF.

This clone was detected once. The rearrangement links TRBV29-1 to TRBJ2-2; D might be TRBD1 (6 bases). The V gene lost 4 bases and the J gene lost 5 bases, with 11 bases spanning the gap. Germline CDR1 SQVTM, CDR2 ANQGSEA. This CDR3 spans 13 amino acids. Written as DNA, the CDR3 is TGCAGCGTTGTGAGCCAGGGGACCGGGGAGCTGTTTTTT. This translates into CSVVSQGTGELFF.

This clone was seen only once. The chain carries TRBV6-1 and TRBJ1-4; 9 bases align to TRBD1. Losses at the gene ends were 6 bases for V and 7 bases for J; bases not matched to a gene: 9. Germline V CDR1 and CDR2: MNHNS, SASEGT. The CDR3 totals 15 residues. This CDR3 reads CASRPPGQGGEKLFF. The CDR3 region has the DNA TGTGCCAGCAGACCCCCGGGACAGGGAGGTGAAAAACTGTTTTTT.

The V and J genes are TRBV28 and TRBJ1-2; no clear D. The CDR3 totals 9 residues. Germline V gene data show CDR1 as MDHEN and CDR2 as SYDVKM. In DNA, the CDR3 is TGTAGGACGGGGAATGGCTACACCTTC. Amino acid sequence: CRTGNGYTF.

CDR3 bases: TGTGCCAGCGTCAAATCGGGGAGCGGGTACGACAATGAGCAGTTCTTC. Translation: CASVKSGSGYDNEQFF. The chain joins TRBV6-6 to TRBJ2-1; D perhaps matches TRBD2 (6 bases). The germline gives CDR1 MNHNY, CDR2 SVGAGI (reference sequence). The CDR3 is made up of 16 amino acids. The ends were cut back, 8 bases at V and 5 bases at J, with 22 bases in the middle.

The chain recombines TRBV5-1 with TRBJ2-5; TRBD2 matches 12 bases. Germline CDR1 reads SGHRS; CDR2 reads YFSETQ. The length of the CDR3 is 16 residues. The ends lost 6 bases at V and 5 bases at J; junction bases unmatched: 11. The CDR3 DNA reads TGCGCCAGCACCCCACTAGCGGGGGGCCGCGGTGAGACCCAGTACTTC. The encoded protein is CASTPLAGGRGETQYF.

V gene TRBV30 combines with J gene TRBJ1-2; unclear D gene. In germline, CDR1 is GTSNPN, CDR2 SVGIG (reference sequence). Trimming took off 0 bases at V and 7 bases at J, with 9 bases between the two ends. This CDR3 is built from 12 residues. The CDR3 DNA follows: TGTGCCTGGAGTGTAGCCCTGGGTGGCTACACCTTC. Translated: CAWSVALGGYTF.

This clone turned up a few times. The chain combines TRBV29-1 with TRBJ1-1; TRBD1 matches at 7 bases. V shed 6 bases and J 3 bases; nucleotides not matched to a gene: 7. From germline, CDR1 is SQVTM and CDR2 ANQGSEA. The CDR3 covers 13 residues. The CDR3 DNA is TGCAGCGTCTGGGGCACAGGGGACACTGAAGCTTTCTTT. Translating gives CSVWGTGDTEAFF.

This chain uses TRBV25-1 with TRBJ1-6; weak D call: TRBD1 (5 bases). The CDR3 contains 14 residues. CDR1 MGHDK and CDR2 SYGVNS come from the germline V gene. Trimming pared 2 bases from V and 6 bases from J, leaving 8 bases between. The CDR3 here is CASSETGGNSPLHF. CDR3 DNA sequence: TGTGCCAGCAGTGAAACTGGGGGTAATTCACCCCTCCACTTT.

The J gene is TRBJ2-3, the V gene TRBV10-3; 11 nucleotides line up with TRBD2. This CDR3 is built from 17 residues. The germline V gene has CDR1 ENHRY and CDR2 SYGVKD. V trimming: 7 bases; J trimming: 0 bases; junction bases outside the gene matches: 9. Here the CDR3 reads CAIKTSGVGTSTDTQYF. CDR3 bases: TGTGCCATCAAGACTAGCGGGGTGGGTACTAGCACAGATACGCAGTATTTT.

This chain links TRBV6-1 with TRBJ2-7; D call uncertain. V dropped 6 bases and J dropped 4 bases, with 7 bases sitting between them. CDR3 length equals 11 residues. CDR1 and CDR2 from the germline V gene are MNHNS and SASEGT. CDR3 nucleotide sequence: TGTGCCAGCAGCAGTGCATACGAGCAGTACTTC. Its protein is CASSSAYEQYF.

This sequence joins TRBV20-1 and TRBJ1-2; D might be TRBD1 (5 bases). CDR3 length: 10 residues. Germline V gives CDR1 DFQATT, CDR2 SNEGSKA (reference sequence). The CDR3 DNA sequence: TGCATTCCAACGGGGGGGGGCTACACCTTC. Translated, it gives CIPTGGGYTF.

The chain carries TRBV29-1 and TRBJ2-1; 8 bases line up with TRBD2. V gave up 1 base and J gave up 4 bases; unmatched junction bases: 9. Germline CDR1 and CDR2: SQVTM and ANQGSEA. CDR3 length equals 16 residues. CDR3 bases: TGCAGCGTTGAAGGTGGTAGCGGGGTAGCGTACAATGAGCAGTTCTTC. This translates into CSVEGGSGVAYNEQFF.

This sequence joins TRBV18 and TRBJ2-7; 9 bases agree with TRBD2. The ends lost 6 bases at V and 6 bases at J; junction bases unmatched: 6. This CDR3 is 13 amino acids long. Germline loops: CDR1 KGHSH, CDR2 LQKENI. The CDR3 region has the DNA TGTGCCAGCTCCCCCTTACTAGCGGGCGAGCAGTACTTC. Translating gives CASSPLLAGEQYF.

The V and J genes are TRBV11-2 and TRBJ2-5; D gene ambiguous. CDR3 length equals 13 residues. Germline V gives CDR1 SGHAT, CDR2 FQNNGV. Between the trimmed V and J ends, which lost 3 bases and 2 bases, there was a span of 7 bases. The CDR3 region has the DNA TGTGCCAGCAGCTTTACCCCACAAGAGACCCAGTACTTC. It translates to CASSFTPQETQYF.